This TCR beta chain was sequenced for a study of beta chain features in type 1 diabetes. Per the germline V gene, CDR1 is SGHTA and CDR2 is FQGNSA. The CDR3 is made up of 14 amino acids. The ends lost 2 bases at V and 10 bases at J; junction bases unmatched: 7. General study findings and limits: It was among patients, rather than healthy donors, that naive, central memory and Treg TCRB repertoires appeared more similar.

Expressed TCRB transcripts were sequenced after all isolated RNA was converted to cDNA. Libraries were prepared by immunoSEQ multiplex PCR; TCRdb keeps only in-frame clonotypes and omits some of them. The table includes 900,000 or so clones, roughly 16% detected once. Comment on this clone: Its specificity is unknown.

This chain connects TRBV7-2 to TRBJ2-1, with 8 bases identical to TRBD2. The sequenced sample consisted of naive CD4+ T cells from blood. This TCR was recovered from a woman aged 18-29 years in good health. The CDR3 DNA reads as TGTGCCAGCAGCTTAACTAGCGGCCGGTGGGAGCAGTTCTTC. It codes for CASSLTSGRWEQFF.